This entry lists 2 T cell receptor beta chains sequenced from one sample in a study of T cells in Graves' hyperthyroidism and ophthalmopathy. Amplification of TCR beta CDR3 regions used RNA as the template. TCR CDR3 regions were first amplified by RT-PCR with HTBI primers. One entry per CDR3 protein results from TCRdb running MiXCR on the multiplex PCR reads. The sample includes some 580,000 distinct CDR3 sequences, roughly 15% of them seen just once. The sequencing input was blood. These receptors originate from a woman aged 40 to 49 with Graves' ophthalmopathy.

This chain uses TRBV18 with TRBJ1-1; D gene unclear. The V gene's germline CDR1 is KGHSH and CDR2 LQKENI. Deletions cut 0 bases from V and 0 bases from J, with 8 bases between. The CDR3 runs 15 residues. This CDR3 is CASSPPGRMNTEAFF. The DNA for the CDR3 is TGTGCCAGCTCACCACCCGGACGGATGAACACTGAAGCTTTCTTT.

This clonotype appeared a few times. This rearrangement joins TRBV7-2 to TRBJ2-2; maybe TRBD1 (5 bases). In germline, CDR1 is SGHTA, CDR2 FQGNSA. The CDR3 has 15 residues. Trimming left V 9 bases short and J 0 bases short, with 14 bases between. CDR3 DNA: TGTGCCAGTAGTACGGACACGGCGAACACCGGGGAGCTGTTTTTT. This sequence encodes CASSTDTANTGELFF.